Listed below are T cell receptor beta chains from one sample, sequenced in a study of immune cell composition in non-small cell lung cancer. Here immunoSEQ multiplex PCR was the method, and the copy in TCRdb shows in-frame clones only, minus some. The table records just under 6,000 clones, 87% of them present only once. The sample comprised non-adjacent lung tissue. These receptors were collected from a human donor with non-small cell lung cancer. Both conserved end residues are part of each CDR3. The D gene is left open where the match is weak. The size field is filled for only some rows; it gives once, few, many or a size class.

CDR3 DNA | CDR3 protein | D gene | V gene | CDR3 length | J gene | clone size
TGTGCCAGCAGCCGGACTAGCGGGAGCTACCGTGAGCAGTTCTTC | CASSRTSGSYREQFF | TRBD2 | TRBV13 | 15 | TRBJ2-1 | NA
TGTGCCAGCAGCTCCGAGACAGACCCCACAGATACGCAGTATTTT | CASSSETDPTDTQYF | NA | TRBV7-9 | 15 | TRBJ2-3 | NA
TGTGCCAGCAGTTTACCGGGTGCAACTAATGAAAAACTGTTTTTT | CASSLPGATNEKLFF | NA | TRBV28 | 15 | TRBJ1-4 | NA
TGTGCCAGCAGTGGGGACAGGGGGAGCCCCTCTGGAAACACCATATATTTT | CASSGDRGSPSGNTIYF | TRBD1 | TRBV6-1 | 17 | TRBJ1-3 | NA
TGTGCCAGCAGACCAGGACTAGCGGGAGTAGTCGGGCAGTTCTTC | CASRPGLAGVVGQFF | TRBD2 | TRBV6-5 | 15 | TRBJ2-1 | NA
TGTGCCAGCAGCTTGAGAGGAACTGAAGCTTTCTTT | CASSLRGTEAFF | NA | TRBV5-6 | 12 | TRBJ1-1 | NA
TGTGCCAGCACCTTAGCCCCTAGCGGCTCCTACAATGAGCAGTTCTTC | CASTLAPSGSYNEQFF | TRBD2 | TRBV9 | 16 | TRBJ2-1 | NA
TGTGCCAGCAGCCAAGATCGGGCGGGAGTCTCCTACAATGAGCAGTTCTTC | CASSQDRAGVSYNEQFF | TRBD2 | TRBV14 | 17 | TRBJ2-1 | NA
TGCGCCAGCAGCCAAGAAGCGGGAGGCACTCGGTACAATGAGCAGTTCTTC | CASSQEAGGTRYNEQFF | TRBD2 | TRBV4-3 | 17 | TRBJ2-1 | NA
TGTGCCAGCAGCCACCCCTCAGGGGCAGAGACCCAGTACTTC | CASSHPSGAETQYF | NA | TRBV7-9 | 14 | TRBJ2-5 | NA
TGTGCCAGCAGCACACTAGGACAGCCCCAGCATTTT | CASSTLGQPQHF | NA | TRBV7-2 | 12 | TRBJ1-5 | once
TGCAGCGCTGCATCGGTTTCGACAGGGAATAATGAAAAACTGTTTTTT | CSAASVSTGNNEKLFF | TRBD1 | TRBV29-1 | 16 | TRBJ1-4 | NA
TGTGCCAGCAGTGAAGCGGAGAAGACAGGATCCTACGAGCAGTACTTC | CASSEAEKTGSYEQYF | NA | TRBV2 | 16 | TRBJ2-7 | NA
TGTGCCATCAGGGGAAGGACAGGGGTTGCGGGGGCCAACGTCCTGACTTTC | CAIRGRTGVAGANVLTF | TRBD1 | TRBV10-3 | 17 | TRBJ2-6 | once
TGTGCCAGCAGTTCCCTTGGGGACAGTACTGATACGCAGTATTTT | CASSSLGDSTDTQYF | TRBD1 | TRBV6-6 | 15 | TRBJ2-3 | NA
TGTGCCACCAGCAGAGAACGGGGGGCCCAAGAGACCCAGTACTTC | CATSRERGAQETQYF | NA | TRBV15 | 15 | TRBJ2-5 | NA
TGTGCCAGCAGCGTAGTAGCCCCCGGGGAGCTGTTTTTT | CASSVVAPGELFF | NA | TRBV9 | 13 | TRBJ2-2 | NA
TGTGCCAGTACAGGTAGCAGGGGGCGTACTGAAGCTTTCTTT | CASTGSRGRTEAFF | TRBD1 | TRBV19 | 14 | TRBJ1-1 | once
TGTGCCAGCAGCTTGCAGGCGGGGCGCACAGATACGCAGTATTTT | CASSLQAGRTDTQYF | NA | TRBV5-4 | 15 | TRBJ2-3 | NA
TGTGCCAGCAGCCTAGAGGGGGCGCGCTACGAGCAGTACTTC | CASSLEGARYEQYF | TRBD1 | TRBV7-9 | 14 | TRBJ2-7 | NA
TGTGCCTGGAGTCGGGGGACAGATGGCTACACCTTC | CAWSRGTDGYTF | TRBD1 | TRBV30 | 12 | TRBJ1-2 | NA
TGTGCCTGGAAACCTAGTGACCTCTCTGGAAACACCATATATTTT | CAWKPSDLSGNTIYF | NA | TRBV30 | 15 | TRBJ1-3 | NA